This T cell receptor (beta chain) was recovered during a study of vaccination and CD4 T cells after COVID-19. Cultured CD4+ T cell DNA was sequenced using the Oncomine TCR Beta short-read assay. TCRdb itself ran the PCR reads through MiXCR, one entry per CDR3 protein. Of 20,000 to 25,000 distinct CDR3 sequences listed, approximately 48% are singletons. In germline, CDR1 is MDHEN, CDR2 SYDVKM. Trimming shortened V by 8 bases and J by 0 bases, and 17 bases separated the two germline ends. The CDR3 extends over 16 amino acids. Points on this clonotype: Its cognate antigen is unknown.

The sample's treatment: roughly nine-day PBMC culture with coronavirus spike peptide pools or control peptides (ViraFEST assay). Approximately 1.8 million PBMCs per well were cultured with 8.5 to 10 IU/ml IL-2 and roughly 10 ug/ml peptide pools. The chain employs TRBV28 and TRBJ2-1; possible D gene TRBD1, 7 bases. The material sequenced was CD4+ T cells from blood, cultured in vitro. The source of this sequence is a human donor who had recovered from COVID-19. CDR3 sequence: CASRGDSSPSYNEQFF. CDR3 sequence (DNA): TGTGCCAGCCGCGGGGACAGTTCACCCTCCTACAATGAGCAGTTCTTC.